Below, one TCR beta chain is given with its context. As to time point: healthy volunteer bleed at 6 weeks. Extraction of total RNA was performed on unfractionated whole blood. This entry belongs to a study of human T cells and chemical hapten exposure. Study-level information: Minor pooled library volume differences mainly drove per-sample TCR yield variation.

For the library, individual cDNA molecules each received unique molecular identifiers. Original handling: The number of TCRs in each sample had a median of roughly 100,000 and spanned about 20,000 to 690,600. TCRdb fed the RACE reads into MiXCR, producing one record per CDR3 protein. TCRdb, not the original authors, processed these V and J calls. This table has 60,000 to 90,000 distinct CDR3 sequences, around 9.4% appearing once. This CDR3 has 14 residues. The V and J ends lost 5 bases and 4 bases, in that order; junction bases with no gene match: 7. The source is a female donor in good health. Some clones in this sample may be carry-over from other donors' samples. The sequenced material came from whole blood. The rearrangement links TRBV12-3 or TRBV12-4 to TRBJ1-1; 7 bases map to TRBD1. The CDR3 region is CASSIGTVGTEAFF. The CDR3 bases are TGTGCCAGCAGTATCGGGACAGTTGGCACTGAAGCTTTCTTT.